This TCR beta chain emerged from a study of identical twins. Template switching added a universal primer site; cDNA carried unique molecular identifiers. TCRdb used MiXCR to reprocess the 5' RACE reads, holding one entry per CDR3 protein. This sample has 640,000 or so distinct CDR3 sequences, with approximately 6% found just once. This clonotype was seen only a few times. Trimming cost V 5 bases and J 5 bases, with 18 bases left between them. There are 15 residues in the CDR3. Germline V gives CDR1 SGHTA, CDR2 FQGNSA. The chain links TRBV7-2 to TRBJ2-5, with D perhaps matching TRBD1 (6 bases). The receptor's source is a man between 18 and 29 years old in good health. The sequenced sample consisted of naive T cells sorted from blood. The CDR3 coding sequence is TGTGCCAGCAGCCAACATACGACAGGCGTCGAGACCCAGTACTTC. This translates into CASSQHTTGVETQYF.